The 5 T cell receptor beta chains in this list originate from one sample, sequenced in a study of siplizumab effects on memory and regulatory T cells. Clones were read by immunoSEQ multiplex PCR, and TCRdb kept only the in-frame ones, dropping some. The sample shows about 100,000 clones, 85% to 95% of them seen only once. Sample: Tregs sorted from blood. Source of these receptors: a human donor in good health.

The CDR3 DNA reads as TGTGCCAGCAGCCACGAGAGGGGTTACGGCACCGGGGAGCTGTTTTTT. It yields the protein CASSHERGYGTGELFF. V and J are TRBV4-2 and TRBJ2-2; D possibly uses TRBD1 or TRBD2 (5 bases each). Between the trimmed V and J ends, which lost 3 bases and 4 bases, there was a span of 15 bases. CDR1 is LGHNA, CDR2 YNFKEQ, per germline. CDR3 size: 16 residues.

The CDR3 DNA sequence: TGTGCCAGCAGCTTGGAAGCCTTTATGACGCCGAACACTGAAGCTTTCTTT. It is translated as CASSLEAFMTPNTEAFF. The chain has TRBV5-6 and TRBJ1-1, with unresolved D. V was clipped by 0 bases and J by 1 base, with 16 bases between them. Germline V gene data show CDR1 as SGHDT and CDR2 as YYEEEE. The CDR3 sequence is 17 residues long.

This rearrangement joins TRBV5-4 to TRBJ2-2; D assignment may be TRBD1 or TRBD2 (5 bases each). CDR3 length equals 14 residues. Trimming took off 3 bases at V and 5 bases at J, with 11 bases between the two ends. Germline CDR1 reads SGHNT; CDR2 reads YYREEE (reference sequence). The CDR3 protein is CASSSRGVTGELFF. The CDR3 DNA is TGTGCCAGCAGCTCCCGGGGCGTAACCGGGGAGCTGTTTTTT.

For the CDR3, the DNA is TGTGCCAGCACCCCGAGGGCGGTACGCTACGAGCAGTACTTC. It encodes CASTPRAVRYEQYF. The chain carries TRBV28 and TRBJ2-7; tentative D call: TRBD2 (5 bases). CDR1 is MDHEN, CDR2 SYDVKM, per germline. The CDR3 contains 14 residues. V lost 7 bases, J lost 3 bases, and 16 bases lay in between.

The genes are TRBV15 and TRBJ2-2, with 9 bases lining up with TRBD1. This CDR3 has 17 residues. CDR1 is LNHNV and CDR2 is YYDKDF in the germline V gene (reference sequence). The V and J ends lost 1 base and 9 bases, in that order; junction bases with no gene match: 12. CDR3 sequence (DNA): TGTGCCACCAGCAGAGGAAAATTTGACAGGGGGAGCCGGGAGCTGTTTTTT. Its translation is CATSRGKFDRGSRELFF.